A single sample gave rise to the 25 T cell receptor beta chains below, sequenced in a study of blood T cells in healthy people across ages. Combining a sample-barcoded 5' primer with a J-beta primer mix, a second PCR ran for about 7 to 11 cycles. TCRdb reanalysed the 5' RACE reads using MiXCR and keeps one entry per CDR3 protein. The sample includes some 550,000 distinct CDR3 sequences, about 45% of them seen just once. Sequenced input: blood. All receptors come from a man older than 75 in good health.

This clonotype was observed a handful of times. CDR3 loop: CASSLGGTSGRGVYEQYF. The CDR3 bases are TGTGCCAGCAGCTTAGGTGGGACTAGCGGGAGGGGCGTGTACGAGCAGTACTTC. The chain links TRBV7-9 to TRBJ2-7; 16 nucleotides agree with TRBD2. The CDR3 sequence is 18 residues long. Unmatched junction bases numbered 7, after V lost 1 base and J lost 4 bases. Germline CDR1 reads SEHNR; CDR2 reads FQNEAQ (reference sequence).

V usage is TRBV5-1 and J usage is TRBJ2-2; 8 nucleotides agree with TRBD1. Germline trimming cut 4 bases from V and 7 bases from J; bases unmatched to any gene: 9. This CDR3 is built from 15 residues. CDR1 and CDR2 (germline): SGHRS, YFSETQ. CDR3 in DNA: TGCGCCAGCAGCCACGGACAGGGTATCATCGGGGAGCTGTTTTTT. Translation gives CASSHGQGIIGELFF.

This clonotype was picked up many times. V gene TRBV6-5 combines with J gene TRBJ2-1, with 9 bases fitting TRBD1. Trimming removed 2 bases from V and 3 bases from J; junction bases left unmatched: 5. The CDR3 loop spans 16 amino acids. CDR1 and CDR2 from the germline V gene are MNHEY and SVGAGI. CDR3 region: CASSYTSDRGYNEQFF. The CDR3 bases are TGTGCCAGCAGTTACACCTCGGACAGGGGCTACAATGAGCAGTTCTTC.

The chain joins TRBV24-1 to TRBJ2-3; 7 bases line up with TRBD1. Germline values: CDR1 KGHDR, CDR2 SFDVKD. With V trimmed by 9 bases and J by 4 bases, 9 bases remained unmatched. CDR3 length equals 14 residues. The CDR3 coding sequence is TGTGCCACCGGAAGACAGGGAGTCGCAGATACGCAGTATTTT. It specifies CATGRQGVADTQYF.

There are a few counts of this clonotype. The chain uses TRBV9 and TRBJ2-5; D not certain. There are 12 residues in the CDR3. V was trimmed by 0 bases and J by 5 bases, leaving 5 bases between them. Germline V gene data show CDR1 as SGDLS and CDR2 as YYNGEE. The CDR3 bases are TGTGCCAGCAGCGTAGACTCGGAGACCCAGTACTTC. Translated: CASSVDSETQYF.

The V and J genes are TRBV4-1 and TRBJ1-2; D is uncertain. This CDR3 is built from 13 residues. The ends were cut back, 6 bases at V and 8 bases at J, with 16 bases in the middle. Germline CDR1 is MGHRA and CDR2 is YSYEKL. Written as DNA, the CDR3 is TGCGCCAGCAGTCTTTTCTTGGGGAAGGGCTACACCTTC. Protein: CASSLFLGKGYTF.

This clonotype was seen a few times. V gene TRBV5-1 combines with J gene TRBJ1-2; TRBD1 agrees at 7 bases. Germline lookup yields CDR1 SGHRS and CDR2 YFSETQ. The CDR3 has 13 residues. Trimming took 4 bases from V and 3 from J; bases not matched to a gene: 3. CDR3 coding DNA: TGCGCCAGCAGCACCACAGGGGACTATGGCTACACCTTC. Encoded protein: CASSTTGDYGYTF.

This sequence joins TRBV7-2 and TRBJ2-1; D tentatively fits TRBD1 or TRBD2 (6 bases each). The J call may not be correct, given that the DNA end is closer to TRBJ2-7. In germline, CDR1 is SGHTA, CDR2 FQGNSA. The length of the CDR3 is 15 residues. The CDR3 DNA follows: TGTGCCAGCAGCGTCACAGGGTGGGGGGCCTACGAGCAGTACTTC. Translation: CASSVTGWGAYEQYF.

J is TRBJ1-1 and V is TRBV5-1, with no clear D. Germline CDR1 SGHRS, CDR2 YFSETQ. The CDR3 totals 15 residues. V shed 4 bases and J shed 0 bases, with 13 bases lying between them. CDR3 loop: CASSPLGSLNTEAFF. CDR3 nucleotide sequence: TGCGCCAGCAGCCCCCTGGGGAGCTTGAACACTGAAGCTTTCTTT.

This rearrangement joins TRBV4-3 to TRBJ1-2; no clear D. V was trimmed by 4 bases and J by 1 base, leaving 10 bases between them. The germline gives CDR1 LGHNA, CDR2 YSLEER. The CDR3 covers 14 residues. CDR3 coding DNA: TGCGCCAGCAGCCGAGAAACAGTTAACTATGGCTACACCTTC. Its translation is CASSRETVNYGYTF.

The rearrangement joins TRBV20-1 to TRBJ2-1, with D unclear. Germline CDR1 DFQATT, CDR2 SNEGSKA (reference sequence). V was trimmed by 5 bases and J by 11 bases, leaving 13 bases between them. The length of the CDR3 is 11 residues. The CDR3 reads CSAPRGDQQFF. CDR3 sequence (DNA): TGCAGTGCTCCTCGAGGAGACCAGCAGTTCTTC.

This rearrangement joins TRBV6-2 or TRBV6-3 to TRBJ2-7; D is unresolved. Deletions cut 4 bases from V and 0 bases from J, with 13 bases between. This CDR3 spans 15 amino acids. CDR1 is MNHEY, CDR2 SVGEGT, per germline. The CDR3 region is CASSSHPSGSYEQYF. The CDR3 coding sequence is TGTGCCAGCAGTTCCCACCCCTCGGGCTCCTACGAGCAGTACTTC.

Here the CDR3 reads CSASPGPSTDTQYF. The CDR3 nucleotides are TGCAGTGCTTCACCCGGACCGAGCACAGATACGCAGTATTTT. This chain uses TRBV20-1 with TRBJ2-3; D is unclear. The CDR3 length is 14 residues. Germline V gene lookup returns CDR1 DFQATT and CDR2 SNEGSKA (reference sequence). Trimming shortened V by 5 bases and J by 0 bases, and 12 bases separated the two germline ends.

V usage is TRBV20-1 and J usage is TRBJ1-1; D remains unclear. V dropped 6 bases and J dropped 8 bases, with 13 bases sitting between them. The CDR3 totals 11 residues. Germline V gene lookup returns CDR1 DFQATT and CDR2 SNEGSKA (reference sequence). CDR3 DNA: TGCAGTGCGGGGAGGGCCGTCGAAGCTTTCTTT. Translation: CSAGRAVEAFF.

This clonotype showed up just once. The chain carries TRBV12-3 or TRBV12-4 and TRBJ1-1; D is uncertain. V was cut by 4 bases and J by 0 bases, with 12 bases left in between. The CDR3 extends over 15 amino acids. DNA for the CDR3: TGTGCCAGCAGTTACCGGGAGATGGTGAACACTGAAGCTTTCTTT. Translating gives CASSYREMVNTEAFF.

This CDR3 is CASSYREPTYNEQFF. CDR3 bases: TGTGCCAGCAGTTACAGGGAACCCACCTACAATGAGCAGTTCTTC. The chain joins TRBV6-2 or TRBV6-3 to TRBJ2-1; D not resolved. This CDR3 comprises 15 residues. CDR1 and CDR2 from the germline V gene are MNHEY and SVGEGT. With 2 bases removed from V and 2 bases from J, the gap between germline ends came to 10 bases.

The rearrangement links TRBV10-3 to TRBJ2-7; the match to TRBD1 covers 8 bases. With 11 bases clipped from V and 6 bases from J, the junction kept 6 bases outside the gene matches. The CDR3 loop spans 11 amino acids. Germline values: CDR1 ENHRY, CDR2 SYGVKD. DNA of the CDR3: TGTGCCGTGACAGGGGCGGGCGAGCAGTACTTC. Translated: CAVTGAGEQYF.

With regard to this clonotype: Relative to the germline gene, one junction end is altered; a read error may explain this. V gene TRBV3-1 combines with J gene TRBJ2-4; D may be TRBD2 (6 bases). Gene TRBJ2-7 matches the end of the DNA better, so the J call may be wrong. CDR1 and CDR2 (germline): LGHDT, YNNKEL (reference sequence). This CDR3 is 15 amino acids long. DNA for the CDR3: TGTGCCAGTAGCCCGGGCAGCGGGCCCCCCTACGAGCAGTACTTC. Residues: CASSPGSGPPYEQYF.

Only a few counts were recorded for this clonotype. This rearrangement joins TRBV7-2 to TRBJ2-1; 8 bases are a match to TRBD2. The CDR3 runs 12 residues. Germline V lookup: CDR1 SGHTA, CDR2 FQGNSA. V lost 4 bases to trimming and J lost 8 bases; unmatched junction nucleotides: 1. The CDR3 DNA sequence: TGTGCCAGCAGCTCCGGGAGGGATGAGCAGTTCTTC. Residues: CASSSGRDEQFF. The whole variable domain, remainder taken from reference TRBV7-2 and TRBJ2-1, is GAGVSQSPSNKVTEKGKDVELRCDPISGHTALYWYRQSLGQGLEFLIYFQGNSAPDKSGLPSDRFSAERTGGSVSTLTIQRTQQEDSAVYLCASSSGRDEQFFGPGTRLTVL.

The chain joins TRBV7-9 to TRBJ1-3; D call uncertain. Germline CDR1 SEHNR, CDR2 FQNEAQ (reference sequence). V dropped 5 bases and J dropped 1 base, with 6 bases sitting between them. This CDR3 contains 13 residues. The CDR3: CASSANSGNTIYF. Here the CDR3 DNA reads TGTGCCAGCAGCGCCAATTCTGGAAACACCATATATTTT.

Comments on this clonotype: Since a much larger clone is just one base distant, this may be a read error. The CDR3 DNA follows: TGTGCCGGCAGTTACTCTGAAAGGGGTGAGCAGTTCTTC. Its protein product is CAGSYSERGEQFF. The V gene is TRBV6-5, the J gene TRBJ2-1; tentative D call: TRBD1 (5 bases). Looked up from germline, CDR1 is MNHEY and CDR2 is SVGAGI. This CDR3 comprises 13 residues.

This chain links TRBV5-6 with TRBJ1-2; D not certain. Germline CDR1 reads SGHDT; CDR2 reads YYEEEE. This CDR3 has 14 residues. Trimming left V 2 bases short and J 2 bases short, with 10 bases between. Written as DNA, the CDR3 is TGTGCCAGCAGCTTCGGGGTAATCAACTATGGCTACACCTTC. This translates into CASSFGVINYGYTF.

V and J are TRBV13 and TRBJ2-1; the match to TRBD2 covers 14 bases. The J segment lost 6 bases and the V segment lost 6 bases, leaving 4 bases of the junction unmatched. From germline, CDR1 is PRHDT and CDR2 FYEKMQ (reference sequence). CDR3 length: 15 residues. As DNA, the CDR3 is TGTGCCAGCAGACGGGGACTAGCGGGAGTCAATGAGCAGTTCTTC. Translation gives CASRRGLAGVNEQFF.

This chain uses TRBV12-3 or TRBV12-4 with TRBJ1-1, with D tentatively TRBD1 (6 bases). Trimming took 4 bases from V and 7 from J, leaving 13 bases between them. This CDR3 has 13 residues. In DNA, the CDR3 is TGTGCCAGCAGTTCTTACAGGGACGGTGAAGCTTTCTTT. This sequence encodes CASSSYRDGEAFF.

This clonotype was seen at least ten times. Just one base apart from a much larger clone, this may be a read error. This chain links TRBV6-5 with TRBJ2-5; 11 bases agree with TRBD2. CDR1 MNHEY and CDR2 SVGAGI come from the germline V gene. V dropped 0 bases and J dropped 11; count of bases not matched to a gene: 11. The CDR3 spans 16 residues. CDR3 nucleotide sequence: TGTGCCAGCAGTTACTCGGCTAGCGGGGGGAACAATGAGCAGTACTTC. Protein product: CASSYSASGGNNEQYF.